A single sample gave rise to the 27 T cell receptor beta chains below, sequenced in a study of cytomegalovirus exposure and HLA in healthy donors. 13 Jbeta primers and 60 Vbeta primers were used for the PCR. Sequencing used immunoSEQ multiplex PCR; TCRdb keeps in-frame clones, though not all of them. The sample holds approximately 150,000 clones. The sample consisted of PBMCs. The receptors here all came from a woman aged 18-29 years in good health and CMV-seronegative.

The chain uses TRBV29-1 and TRBJ2-1; 7 bases agree with TRBD2. The CDR3 totals 16 residues. Germline trimming cut 3 bases from V and 4 bases from J; bases unmatched to any gene: 12. CDR1 is SQVTM and CDR2 is ANQGSEA in the germline V gene. CDR3 DNA: TGCAGCGTTGATGGGGGGGAGGCAAAGGGGTACAATGAGCAGTTCTTC. Its translation is CSVDGGEAKGYNEQFF.

J is TRBJ2-2 and V is TRBV28; TRBD1 is a possible D gene (6 bases). CDR1 is MDHEN and CDR2 is SYDVKM in the germline V gene. Deletions cut 6 bases from V and 6 bases from J, with 11 bases between. The CDR3 is 13 amino acids. The CDR3 here is CASRKGGSGELFF. The CDR3 DNA reads TGTGCCAGCAGAAAAGGGGGATCCGGGGAGCTGTTTTTT.

This chain links TRBV4-2 with TRBJ2-5; TRBD1 matches 7 bases. The J call may not be correct, given that the DNA end is closer to TRBJ2-7. CDR1 and CDR2 (germline): LGHNA, YNFKEQ. There are 17 residues in the CDR3. The CDR3 sequence: CASSQEGGQDPSYEQYF. CDR3 DNA sequence: TGTGCCAGCAGCCAAGAGGGTGGACAGGATCCTTCCTACGAGCAGTACTTC.

The gene calls are TRBV7-9 and TRBJ1-2; D unresolved. The CDR3 contains 13 residues. V was trimmed by 0 bases and J by 6 bases, leaving 8 bases between them. CDR1 is SEHNR, CDR2 FQNEAQ, per germline (reference sequence). CDR3: CASSLAGGNGYTF. CDR3 nucleotides: TGTGCCAGCAGCTTAGCGGGAGGGAATGGCTACACCTTC. Variable domain in full (rest from reference TRBV7-9 and TRBJ1-2): DTGVSQNPRHKITKRGQNVTFRCDPISEHNRLYWYRQTLGQGPEFLTYFQNEAQLEKSRLLSDRFSAERPKGSFSTLEIQRTEQGDSAMYLCASSLAGGNGYTFGSGTRLTVV.

The chain employs TRBV5-1 and TRBJ2-3; 16 nucleotides line up with TRBD2. The ends lost 1 base at V and 4 bases at J; junction bases unmatched: 6. This CDR3 has 18 residues. CDR1 and CDR2 from the germline V gene are SGHRS and YFSETQ. This CDR3 reads CASSLQGLAGGVSDTQYF. The CDR3 region has the DNA TGCGCCAGCAGCTTGCAGGGACTAGCGGGAGGGGTATCAGATACGCAGTATTTT. Variable domain in full (rest from reference TRBV5-1 and TRBJ2-3): KAGVTQTPRYLIKTRGQQVTLSCSPISGHRSVSWYQQTPGQGLQFLFEYFSETQRNKGNFPGRFSGRQFSNSRSEMNVSTLELGDSALYLCASSLQGLAGGVSDTQYFGPGTRLTVL.

V usage is TRBV19 and J usage is TRBJ1-5, with D perhaps TRBD1 (6 bases). Germline CDR1 is LNHDA and CDR2 is SQIVND (reference sequence). V lost 8 bases and J lost 3, with 11 bases in between. This CDR3 has 13 amino acids. This CDR3 reads CASLDRHNQPQHF. DNA of the CDR3: TGTGCCAGTCTCGACAGGCACAATCAGCCCCAGCATTTT.

Turning to this clone: At one end, the junction sequence differs from germline, possibly due to a read error. The chain uses TRBV7-7 and TRBJ2-3; D unresolved. CDR1 is SSHAT and CDR2 is FNYEAQ in the germline V gene (reference sequence). There are 14 residues in the CDR3. The CDR3, as DNA: TGTGCTAGCAGCCGAGGATATCTCACAGATACGCAGTATTTT. This encodes CASSRGYLTDTQYF.

The J gene is TRBJ2-5, the V gene TRBV7-9; 7 nucleotides match TRBD1. The V gene end was trimmed by 7 bases and the J gene end by 4 bases; junction bases not matched to a gene: 12. The CDR3 contains 15 residues. Germline CDR1 SEHNR, CDR2 FQNEAQ (reference sequence). CDR3 in amino acids: CASTLKGGWSETQYF. CDR3 DNA sequence: TGTGCCAGCACCCTGAAAGGGGGCTGGTCAGAGACCCAGTACTTC. Combining the CDR3 with reference TRBV7-9 and TRBJ2-5 gives the whole variable domain DTGVSQNPRHKITKRGQNVTFRCDPISEHNRLYWYRQTLGQGPEFLTYFQNEAQLEKSRLLSDRFSAERPKGSFSTLEIQRTEQGDSAMYLCASTLKGGWSETQYFGPGTRLLVL.

This chain connects TRBV15 to TRBJ1-5, with D possibly being TRBD1 (6 bases). Trimming cost V 0 bases and J 7 bases, with 10 bases left between them. The germline V gene encodes CDR1 LNHNV and CDR2 YYDKDF (reference sequence). The CDR3 runs 14 residues. CDR3 loop: CATSREMGAQPQHF. The CDR3 region has the DNA TGTGCCACCAGCAGAGAAATGGGGGCCCAGCCCCAGCATTTT.

The J gene is TRBJ2-7, the V gene TRBV6-5; D remains unclear. V lost 11 bases to trimming and J lost 7 bases, with 21 bases between them. The length of the CDR3 is 13 residues. CDR1 and CDR2 (germline): MNHEY, SVGAGI. In DNA, the CDR3 is TGTGCCGTTGGGCAGCCACGTCTGAATGAGCAGTACTTC. Its protein product is CAVGQPRLNEQYF.

The chain employs TRBV5-8 and TRBJ2-4, with TRBD2 matching over 11 bases. Germline values: CDR1 SGHTS, CDR2 YDEGEE. The V gene end was trimmed by 0 bases and the J gene end by 7 bases; junction bases not matched to a gene: 6. The CDR3 covers 16 residues. In DNA form, the CDR3 reads TGTGCCAGCAGCTTGGTGGTTGCTAGCGGGAGGAACATTCAGTACTTC. Its translation is CASSLVVASGRNIQYF.

The chain recombines TRBV10-3 with TRBJ2-5; 10 bases line up with TRBD1. V shed 10 bases and J 5 bases; nucleotides not matched to a gene: 10. Germline CDR1 is ENHRY and CDR2 is SYGVKD. There are 14 residues in the CDR3. CDR3 sequence (DNA): TGTGCCAGCAGAGACGGGACAGGGGTGGAGACCCAGTACTTC. Translation gives CASRDGTGVETQYF.

The chain links TRBV27 to TRBJ1-6; D is possibly TRBD1 (5 bases). In germline, CDR1 is MNHEY, CDR2 SMNVEV (reference sequence). V was trimmed by 0 bases and J by 5 bases, leaving 14 bases between them. The CDR3 has 17 amino acids. The CDR3 reads CASSLSKGSIHNSPLHF. CDR3 nucleotide sequence: TGTGCCAGCAGTTTATCCAAGGGGTCTATTCATAATTCACCCCTCCACTTT.

The chain is built from TRBV5-4 and TRBJ2-3; D call uncertain. In germline, CDR1 is SGHNT, CDR2 YYREEE (reference sequence). CDR3 length: 12 amino acids. V was cut by 0 bases and J by 7 bases, with 6 bases left in between. The CDR3 DNA sequence: TGTGCCAGCAGCTTGGACAGAAATACGCAGTATTTT. The encoded protein is CASSLDRNTQYF.

CDR3 protein: CASSIEQGYQPQHF. In DNA form, the CDR3 reads TGTGCCAGTAGTATTGAACAGGGGTATCAGCCCCAGCATTTT. The chain combines TRBV19 with TRBJ1-5; 7 bases are shared with TRBD1. The germline CDR1 and CDR2 sequences are LNHDA and SQIVND (reference sequence). The CDR3 length is 14 residues. V shed 3 bases and J 5 bases; nucleotides not matched to a gene: 4.

This chain links TRBV4-1 with TRBJ1-5; D is ambiguous. The CDR3 consists of 13 residues. V lost 4 bases and J lost 8, with 12 bases in between. The germline CDR1 and CDR2 sequences are MGHRA and YSYEKL. The CDR3 protein is CASSRYTGEPQHF. The CDR3 region has the DNA TGCGCCAGCAGCCGATATACTGGAGAGCCCCAGCATTTT.

CDR3: CASTGLFSSGNTIYF. CDR3 bases: TGTGCCAGCACCGGACTCTTTAGCTCTGGAAACACCATATATTTT. The V and J genes are TRBV6-4 and TRBJ1-3; D ambiguous. CDR1 is MRHNA and CDR2 is SNTAGT in the germline V gene. This CDR3 has 15 residues. V dropped 7 bases and J dropped 0 bases, with 13 bases sitting between them.

The chain links TRBV10-3 to TRBJ2-2; 9 positions match TRBD1. Germline-derived CDR1 and CDR2 are ENHRY and SYGVKD. V gave up 6 bases and J gave up 7 bases; unmatched junction bases: 6. The CDR3 consists of 14 residues. The CDR3 protein is CAIRGTGSIGELFF. The CDR3 coding sequence is TGTGCCATCAGGGGGACAGGGAGTATCGGGGAGCTGTTTTTT.

This chain joins TRBV19 and TRBJ2-7; D might be TRBD1 (6 bases). V was trimmed by 4 bases and J by 0 bases, leaving 10 bases between them. Germline assignment: CDR1 LNHDA and CDR2 SQIVND (reference sequence). The CDR3 is made up of 14 amino acids. CDR3 residues: CASSTTGPSYEQYF. In DNA form, the CDR3 reads TGTGCCAGTAGTACTACAGGGCCCTCCTACGAGCAGTACTTC. Variable domain in full (rest from reference TRBV19 and TRBJ2-7): DGGITQSPKYLFRKEGQNVTLSCEQNLNHDAMYWYRQDPGQGLRLIYYSQIVNDFQKGDIAEGYSVSREKKESFPLTVTSAQKNPTAFYLCASSTTGPSYEQYFGPGTRLTVT.

V is TRBV6-1 and J is TRBJ2-5; TRBD2 might be the D (6 bases). V gave up 0 bases and J gave up 3 bases, with 17 bases separating them. The CDR3 totals 17 residues. The V gene's germline CDR1 is MNHNS and CDR2 SASEGT. The CDR3 nucleotides are TGTGCCAGCAGTGAAGCGTCCAGGGTTTGGGGGGAAGAGACCCAGTACTTC. Protein sequence: CASSEASRVWGEETQYF.

V usage is TRBV30 and J usage is TRBJ1-6; TRBD1 matches at 8 bases. V shed 4 bases, J shed 9 bases, and the junction held 8 bases outside the gene matches. Germline loops: CDR1 GTSNPN, CDR2 SVGIG (reference sequence). The CDR3 sequence is 14 residues long. CDR3 nucleotides: TGTGCCTGGATGGACAGGGCTGGAGTTTCACCCCTCCACTTT. This sequence encodes CAWMDRAGVSPLHF.

V usage is TRBV2 and J usage is TRBJ2-3; the match to TRBD2 covers 14 bases. CDR1 SNHLY and CDR2 FYNNEI come from the germline V gene. The junction had 21 bases not matched to a gene; V was cut back by 3 bases and J by 4 bases. This CDR3 comprises 22 residues. CDR3: CASSDLPGLAGESLIQADTQYF. The CDR3 DNA reads as TGTGCCAGCAGTGATTTGCCGGGACTAGCGGGAGAGTCCCTCATACAGGCAGATACGCAGTATTTT.

J is TRBJ2-7 and V is TRBV14, with TRBD2 matching over 10 bases. CDR3 length: 13 residues. Looked up from germline, CDR1 is SGHDN and CDR2 is FVKESK. The V and J ends lost 8 bases and 6 bases, in that order; junction bases with no gene match: 7. As DNA, the CDR3 is TGTGCCAGCCGACTTAGCGGGAGGAGCGAGCAGTACTTC. Its protein is CASRLSGRSEQYF.

With regard to this clone: One end of the junction does not line up with germline, which may come from a read error. The chain uses TRBV7-9 and TRBJ2-1, with 7 bases lining up with TRBD2. Germline values: CDR1 SEHNR, CDR2 FQNEAQ (reference sequence). This CDR3 has 16 residues. The CDR3 nucleotides are TGTGCCAGCAGGTTAGGGCGAGCGGGAAAGGTGGATGAGCAGTTCTTC. Amino acid sequence: CASRLGRAGKVDEQFF.

The rearrangement links TRBV30 to TRBJ2-2, with a tentative D call TRBD1 (5 bases). The CDR3 is made up of 13 amino acids. Trimming removed 1 base at V and 6 bases at J, with 9 bases between. Germline values: CDR1 GTSNPN, CDR2 SVGIG (reference sequence). The CDR3 DNA reads as TGTGCCTGGAGTGCGGACAATGCCGGGGAGCTGTTTTTT. As protein: CAWSADNAGELFF.

V is TRBV7-6 and J is TRBJ2-5; 7 bases match TRBD2. The CDR3 runs to 17 residues. V lost 3 bases and J lost 2; bases outside the gene matches: 12. Germline CDR1 SGHVS, CDR2 FNYEAQ. The CDR3 region is CASSFAAGDSGQETQYF. Here the CDR3 DNA reads TGTGCCAGCAGCTTTGCGGCGGGAGATTCCGGGCAAGAGACCCAGTACTTC.

The chain couples TRBV6-1 to TRBJ2-7; unclear D gene. Deletions cut 1 base from V and 0 bases from J, with 10 bases between. This CDR3 region has 15 residues. CDR1 is MNHNS, CDR2 SASEGT, per germline. The CDR3 here is CASSEEGGSSYEQYF. The CDR3, as DNA: TGTGCCAGCAGTGAAGAAGGCGGCTCCTCCTACGAGCAGTACTTC.